These T cell receptor beta chains were read from a single sample in a study of cytomegalovirus exposure and HLA in healthy donors. Libraries were prepared by immunoSEQ multiplex PCR; TCRdb keeps only in-frame clonotypes and omits some of them. The sample lists 150,000 to 200,000 clones, 75% to 90% occurring once. Sequences were obtained from PBMCs. The receptors were sampled from a man in his forties in good health and CMV-seropositive. The CDR3 runs from the conserved cysteine through the conserved F or W. A D gene is named only where the DNA matches it firmly. Size values are once, few and many counts, or a class for expanded clones, and some rows have none.

J: TRBJ2-5; D: NA; V: TRBV5-1; size: NA; DNA: TGCGCCAGCAGCTTAGGGGGTCAAGAGACCCAGTACTTC; CDR3: CASSLGGQETQYF
J: TRBJ1-2; D: NA; V: TRBV18; size: NA; DNA: TGTGCCAGCTCACCACCGGCAGGGGTATTCGGTAACTATGGCTACACCTTC; CDR3: CASSPPAGVFGNYGYTF
J: TRBJ2-5; D: NA; V: TRBV20-1; size: NA; DNA: TGCAGTGCCGTGGGGGGGCTGACCCAGTACTTC; CDR3: CSAVGGLTQYF
J: TRBJ1-5; D: NA; V: TRBV2; size: NA; DNA: TGTGCCAGCAGTGAAGGGCAGGGCAATCAGCCCCAGCATTTT; CDR3: CASSEGQGNQPQHF
J: TRBJ1-1; D: TRBD1; V: TRBV5-8; size: NA; DNA: TGTGCCAGCAGCTTACCCGGGACAGGGGGCCGTGGGGACACTGAAGCTTTCTTT; CDR3: CASSLPGTGGRGDTEAFF
J: TRBJ1-2; D: NA; V: TRBV5-5; size: once; DNA: TGTGCCAGCAGCTTGGGACCGGGGGGCTACACCTTC; CDR3: CASSLGPGGYTF
J: TRBJ1-6; D: TRBD1; V: TRBV5-1; size: NA; DNA: TGCACCAGCAGCAAGGACAGGGCTAATTCACCCCTCCACTTT; CDR3: CTSSKDRANSPLHF
J: TRBJ1-5; D: NA; V: TRBV7-3; size: NA; DNA: TGTGCCAGCAGCTTAACTGGGGGGGATCAGCCCCAGCATTTT; CDR3: CASSLTGGDQPQHF
J: TRBJ2-3; D: TRBD2; V: TRBV27; size: NA; DNA: TGTGCCAGCAGTTTCCGGACTAGCGGTTTAATAGATACGCAGTATTTT; CDR3: CASSFRTSGLIDTQYF
J: TRBJ2-6; D: NA; V: TRBV7-2; size: NA; DNA: TGTGCCAGCAGCCGGCAGGGGACCTCTGGGGCCAACGTCCTGACTTTC; CDR3: CASSRQGTSGANVLTF
J: TRBJ1-5; D: NA; V: TRBV7-2; size: NA; DNA: TGTGCCAGCAGACCCTATAGCAATCAGCCCCAGCATTTT; CDR3: CASRPYSNQPQHF
J: TRBJ2-7; D: NA; V: TRBV15; size: NA; DNA: TGTGCCACCAGCAGAGATCTAACAGGGAGAGAGCAGTACTTC; CDR3: CATSRDLTGREQYF
J: TRBJ2-7; D: NA; V: TRBV7-9; size: NA; DNA: TGTGCCAGCAGCTCGACAAGCTACGAGCAGTACTTC; CDR3: CASSSTSYEQYF
J: TRBJ1-1; D: TRBD1; V: TRBV29-1; size: NA; DNA: TGCAGCGTCAGGGGGCGAGGTTCTGAAGCTTTCTTT; CDR3: CSVRGRGSEAFF
J: TRBJ2-3; D: NA; V: TRBV4-3; size: NA; DNA: TGCGCCAGCAGCCAAGAGGGGGGTCCTGGCACAGATACGCAGTATTTT; CDR3: CASSQEGGPGTDTQYF
J: TRBJ2-5; D: TRBD2; V: TRBV6-5; size: NA; DNA: TGTGCCAGCAGTTACCGGGGACTAGGGGGCCAAGAGACCCAGTACTTC; CDR3: CASSYRGLGGQETQYF
J: TRBJ2-4; D: TRBD2; V: TRBV4-2; size: NA; DNA: TGTGCCAGCAGCCAAGATGAAGGTAGCGGGAGGATTCAGTACTTC; CDR3: CASSQDEGSGRIQYF
J: TRBJ1-6; D: NA; V: TRBV10-3; size: NA; DNA: TGTGCCATCAGTTCAGGTGGTGGCCTCCGGGGATCACCCCTCCACTTT; CDR3: CAISSGGGLRGSPLHF
J: TRBJ2-1; D: TRBD1; V: TRBV9; size: NA; DNA: TGTGCCAGCAGCGTACAGGGGGTCATTTACAATGAGCAGTTCTTC; CDR3: CASSVQGVIYNEQFF
J: TRBJ1-4; D: NA; V: TRBV6-1; size: NA; DNA: TGTGCCAGCAGGGTAACAGGCGCAACTAATGAAAAACTGTTTTTT; CDR3: CASRVTGATNEKLFF
J: TRBJ1-1; D: NA; V: TRBV9; size: NA; DNA: TGTGCCAGCAGCGTAGTCCCAGAGAACACTGAAGCTTTCTTT; CDR3: CASSVVPENTEAFF
J: TRBJ2-5; D: NA; V: TRBV7-9; size: NA; DNA: TGTGCCAGCAGCGGTACGACAGTTGAAGAGACCCAGTACTTC; CDR3: CASSGTTVEETQYF
J: TRBJ2-5; D: NA; V: TRBV7-2; size: NA; DNA: TGTGCCAGCAGCTTAATAGATGGAGAGACCCAGTACTTC; CDR3: CASSLIDGETQYF
J: TRBJ2-3; D: TRBD2; V: TRBV5-4; size: once; DNA: TGTGCCAGCTTCCCGGGACTAGCGGTCCTCGGTGATACGCAGTATTTT; CDR3: CASFPGLAVLGDTQYF
J: TRBJ2-1; D: NA; V: TRBV4-1; size: few; DNA: TGCGCCAGCAGCCAACCTCTAAGAGAGCAGTTCTTC; CDR3: CASSQPLREQFF
J: TRBJ1-2; D: NA; V: TRBV30; size: NA; DNA: TGTGCCTGCCCCCTCGGCAGGGCTAACTATGGCTACACCTTC; CDR3: CACPLGRANYGYTF
J: TRBJ2-3; D: NA; V: TRBV7-2; size: NA; DNA: TGTGCCAGCAGCCCCAGAGGGCTTTGGACGACAGATACGCAGTATTTT; CDR3: CASSPRGLWTTDTQYF
J: TRBJ2-1; D: TRBD2; V: TRBV7-9; size: NA; DNA: TGTGCCAGCAGCTTCCCGGGTAGCGGGGGAAGGTCGAATGAGCAGTTCTTC; CDR3: CASSFPGSGGRSNEQFF
J: TRBJ2-7; D: TRBD1; V: TRBV6-5; size: NA; DNA: TGTGCCAGCAGTTACTCAGGGGGCACCCCCTACGAGCAGTACTTC; CDR3: CASSYSGGTPYEQYF
J: TRBJ2-2; D: TRBD1; V: TRBV6-5; size: NA; DNA: TGTGCCAGCAGCCGGACAGGAAACACCGGGGAGCTGTTTTTT; CDR3: CASSRTGNTGELFF
J: TRBJ1-2; D: TRBD1; V: TRBV29-1; size: few; DNA: TGCAGCGTAACCGAGGGGCGACAGGGACGACCCTATGGCTACACCTTC; CDR3: CSVTEGRQGRPYGYTF
J: TRBJ2-6; D: TRBD1; V: TRBV9; size: NA; DNA: TGTGCCAGCAGCGGGACAGGGCGCTCTGGGGCCAACGTCCTGACTTTC; CDR3: CASSGTGRSGANVLTF
J: TRBJ1-1; D: NA; V: TRBV14; size: NA; DNA: TGTGCCAGCAGTGTCTTCGGGGGGACTGAAGCTTTCTTT; CDR3: CASSVFGGTEAFF
J: TRBJ2-5; D: NA; V: TRBV5-1; size: once; DNA: TGCGCCAGCACCCCGGGGGGACAAATTGAGACCCAGTACTTC; CDR3: CASTPGGQIETQYF
J: TRBJ1-5; D: NA; V: TRBV6-5; size: NA; DNA: TGTGCCAGCAGTTACCCATTCTGTCAGGTTGGACAGCCCCAGCATTTT; CDR3: CASSYPFCQVGQPQHF
J: TRBJ2-5; D: TRBD1; V: TRBV5-1; size: NA; DNA: TGCGCCAGCGCGGAAGGGGGCGGGCAAGAGACCCAGTACTTC; CDR3: CASAEGGGQETQYF
J: TRBJ2-7; D: TRBD1; V: TRBV29-1; size: once; DNA: TGCAGCGTTGAGGCTACGGGACAGACCTACGAGCAGTACTTC; CDR3: CSVEATGQTYEQYF
J: TRBJ1-4; D: NA; V: TRBV30; size: few; DNA: TGTGCCTGGAGTGATCAGCCAGGGGCGAATGAAAAACTGTTTTTT; CDR3: CAWSDQPGANEKLFF
J: TRBJ1-1; D: TRBD1; V: TRBV28; size: NA; DNA: TGTGCCAGCAGCCGGACAGGGGGGATGAACACTGAAGCTTTCTTT; CDR3: CASSRTGGMNTEAFF
J: TRBJ2-5; D: TRBD1; V: TRBV25-1; size: NA; DNA: TGTGCCAGCAGTGAATTGGGTGGACAGGGGCGGGAGACCCAGTACTTC; CDR3: CASSELGGQGRETQYF
J: TRBJ1-3; D: NA; V: TRBV18; size: NA; DNA: TGTGCCAGCTCAAGTGGGCAGCCCAGCTCTGGAAACACCATATATTTT; CDR3: CASSSGQPSSGNTIYF
J: TRBJ1-4; D: NA; V: TRBV15; size: NA; DNA: TGTGCCACCAGCAGAGATCCCAGGGGCAAGGAAAAACTGTTTTTT; CDR3: CATSRDPRGKEKLFF
J: TRBJ1-4; D: TRBD1; V: TRBV29-1; size: NA; DNA: TGCAGCGTTGAAGTAGGGACAGGGACTGAAAAACTGTTTTTT; CDR3: CSVEVGTGTEKLFF
J: TRBJ2-7; D: NA; V: TRBV5-4; size: NA; DNA: TGTGCCAGCAACGATCCGGGGAGCTCCTACGAGCAGTACTTC; CDR3: CASNDPGSSYEQYF
J: TRBJ2-2; D: NA; V: TRBV6-5; size: NA; DNA: TGTGCCAGCAGTTACGAAAACAGGTGGACCGGGGAGCTGTTTTTT; CDR3: CASSYENRWTGELFF
J: TRBJ1-2; D: NA; V: TRBV30; size: NA; DNA: TGTGCCTGGAGTGAGTGGGCAGGGATTGGCTACACCTTC; CDR3: CAWSEWAGIGYTF
J: TRBJ2-2; D: TRBD1; V: TRBV18; size: NA; DNA: TGTGCCAGCTCACCGGACAGGATGAACACCGGGGAGCTGTTTTTT; CDR3: CASSPDRMNTGELFF
J: TRBJ1-5; D: NA; V: TRBV6-6; size: NA; DNA: TGTGCCAGCAGCGCCACAGATAGCAATCAGCCCCAGCATTTT; CDR3: CASSATDSNQPQHF
J: TRBJ2-7; D: TRBD1; V: TRBV27; size: NA; DNA: TGTGCCAGCAGGACAGGGTCCTACGAGCAGTACTTC; CDR3: CASRTGSYEQYF
J: TRBJ1-1; D: NA; V: TRBV7-2; size: NA; DNA: TGTGCCAGCAGCTTATTCCGGGGTAACACTGAAGCTTTCTTT; CDR3: CASSLFRGNTEAFF
J: TRBJ2-2; D: TRBD1; V: TRBV30; size: NA; DNA: TGTGCCTGCTCCGGGACAGGACCCGGGGAGCTGTTTTTT; CDR3: CACSGTGPGELFF